This entry lists 32 T cell receptor beta chains sequenced from one sample in a study of blood T cells in healthy people across ages. Next came a second PCR, run for about 7 to 11 cycles, which used a sample-barcoded 5' primer along with a J-beta primer mix. One entry per CDR3 protein, called by TCRdb with MiXCR from the 5' RACE reads. The repertoire holds 600,000 to 1,000,000 distinct CDR3 sequences, with around a quarter as singletons. The sample was also reused in another study, on T cells of mothers and their children.

The sample taken for sequencing was blood. The receptors originated from a boy younger than 18 in good health.

This rearrangement joins TRBV12-3 or TRBV12-4 to TRBJ2-5; D is unresolved. The J call may be in error: the DNA end matches TRBJ2-1 better. There are 14 residues in the CDR3. In nucleotides, the CDR3 is TGTGCCAGCACCTCGACTGATCTATCCAATGAGCAGTTCTTC. This encodes CASTSTDLSNEQFF.

This clonotype was counted only a few times. This rearrangement joins TRBV4-3 to TRBJ2-5; 7 positions match TRBD2. V trimming: 0 bases; J trimming: 1 base; junction bases outside the gene matches: 11. Germline V gene sequence: CDR1 LGHNA, CDR2 YSLEER. The CDR3 spans 18 residues. Written as DNA, the CDR3 is TGCGCCAGCAGCCAAGATTGGCAAGCGGGAAATCCCCAAGAGACCCAGTACTTC. Translation: CASSQDWQAGNPQETQYF.

This chain uses TRBV12-3 or TRBV12-4 with TRBJ1-2, with D possibly matching TRBD1 (5 bases). The CDR3 is 14 residues long. The V gene lost 7 bases and the J gene lost 8 bases, with 20 bases spanning the gap. The CDR3 DNA sequence: TGTGCCAGCACTAAAACACCGACAGTCCAAGGCTACACCTTC. It encodes CASTKTPTVQGYTF.

This clonotype was picked up a small number of times. This chain joins TRBV27 and TRBJ1-6, with a possible D match to TRBD1 (6 bases). The V end was cut by 5 bases, the J end by 9 bases, with 11 bases between. Germline V gene sequence: CDR1 MNHEY, CDR2 SMNVEV (reference sequence). CDR3 length: 13 amino acids. The CDR3 reads CASSPIQGSPLHF. Written as DNA, the CDR3 is TGTGCCAGCAGTCCGATACAGGGTTCACCCCTCCACTTT.

The genes are TRBV5-6 and TRBJ1-5; D unclear. Germline-derived CDR1 and CDR2 are SGHDT and YYEEEE. The CDR3 extends over 17 amino acids. With 4 bases removed from V and 5 bases from J, the gap between germline ends came to 22 bases. The CDR3 here is CASSRTEGRGSYQPQHF. The CDR3 DNA reads TGTGCCAGCAGCAGAACGGAAGGACGCGGGAGCTATCAGCCCCAGCATTTT.

The table lists this clonotype with many counts. This chain links TRBV29-1 with TRBJ2-5; perhaps TRBD2 as D (6 bases). The V end was cut by 6 bases, the J end by 2 bases, with 16 bases between. The CDR3 covers 14 residues. CDR1 SQVTM and CDR2 ANQGSEA come from the germline V gene. CDR3 in amino acids: CSVVPGDRQETQYF. DNA of the CDR3: TGCAGCGTCGTACCGGGAGATCGGCAAGAGACCCAGTACTTC.

This clonotype was counted only a few times. This sequence joins TRBV27 and TRBJ1-1; D gene uncertain. Trimming shortened V by 2 bases and J by 2 bases, and 9 bases separated the two germline ends. CDR3 size: 14 residues. Germline V gene lookup returns CDR1 MNHEY and CDR2 SMNVEV (reference sequence). The CDR3 protein is CASSLLHPNTEAFF. CDR3 in DNA: TGTGCCAGCAGTTTACTGCACCCAAACACTGAAGCTTTCTTT.

This chain's CDR3 is CASSLGREGSNNEQFF. The CDR3 DNA reads TGTGCCAGCAGCTTAGGTCGTGAAGGATCGAACAATGAGCAGTTCTTC. V and J are TRBV7-8 and TRBJ2-1, with D hard to call. CDR3 length equals 16 residues. The germline V gene has CDR1 SGHVS and CDR2 FQNEAQ. Between the trimmed V and J ends, which lost 1 base and 5 bases, there was a span of 15 bases.

V and J are TRBV5-4 and TRBJ2-1, with D possibly TRBD1 on 6 matching bases. This CDR3 spans 22 amino acids. Trimming shortened V by 2 bases and J by 0 bases, and 30 bases separated the two germline ends. CDR1 and CDR2 (germline): SGHNT, YYREEE (reference sequence). CDR3 loop: CASSFLIWAGDLLTHSYNEQFF. As DNA, the CDR3 is TGTGCCAGCAGCTTTTTAATCTGGGCAGGGGACCTGCTAACGCACTCCTACAATGAGCAGTTCTTC.

The chain carries TRBV7-2 and TRBJ2-1; D perhaps matches TRBD1 (5 bases). Germline CDR1 is SGHTA and CDR2 is FQGNSA. This CDR3 is built from 15 residues. The V and J ends lost 2 bases and 8 bases respectively, with 16 bases between them. The CDR3 spells CASSLRWGRADEQFF. CDR3 coding DNA: TGTGCCAGCAGCTTAAGGTGGGGCAGGGCAGATGAGCAGTTCTTC.

The chain joins TRBV6-5 to TRBJ2-7; 8 bases are a match to TRBD1. This CDR3 contains 16 residues. Germline CDR1 and CDR2: MNHEY and SVGAGI. V lost 0 bases, J lost 2 bases, and 6 bases stayed unmatched. The DNA of the CDR3 is TGTGCCAGCAGTTACTCAGGACAGGGCTCTACCTACGAGCAGTACTTC. It encodes CASSYSGQGSTYEQYF.

This chain connects TRBV7-9 to TRBJ1-1, with D possibly being TRBD1 (5 bases). CDR1 and CDR2 from the germline V gene are SEHNR and FQNEAQ (reference sequence). CDR3 length: 14 amino acids. Trimming removed 5 bases at V and 1 base at J, with 11 bases between. This CDR3 is CASSPRAPNTEAFF. The CDR3, as DNA: TGTGCCAGCAGCCCCAGGGCCCCGAACACTGAAGCTTTCTTT.

This clonotype was detected only a few times. V gene TRBV20-1 combines with J gene TRBJ2-5; D gene uncertain. Trimming took 1 base from V and 9 from J, leaving 3 bases between them. In germline, CDR1 is DFQATT, CDR2 SNEGSKA (reference sequence). The CDR3 loop spans 9 amino acids. CDR3 loop: CSARAPQYF. The CDR3 bases are TGCAGTGCTAGAGCCCCCCAGTACTTC.

This chain links TRBV20-1 with TRBJ1-4; D is unresolved. Germline V gene data show CDR1 as DFQATT and CDR2 as SNEGSKA (reference sequence). This CDR3 is built from 14 residues. V was shortened by 3 bases and J by 10 bases, with 18 bases between the two germline ends. The CDR3 region has the DNA TGCAGTGCTAGGAATCGGGATACTGACGGAAAACTGTTTTTT. Translating gives CSARNRDTDGKLFF.

V and J are TRBV20-1 and TRBJ2-3; D is perhaps TRBD1 or TRBD2 (5 bases each). Germline V gene data show CDR1 as DFQATT and CDR2 as SNEGSKA (reference sequence). The V end was cut by 3 bases, the J end by 6 bases, with 16 bases between. The CDR3 consists of 14 residues. The CDR3, as DNA: TGCAGTGCTAGGAGGGGACCACTTATCGATACGCAGTATTTT. It specifies CSARRGPLIDTQYF.

The J gene is TRBJ2-1, the V gene TRBV7-9; possible D gene TRBD2, 6 bases. The CDR3 contains 15 residues. The V gene's germline CDR1 is SEHNR and CDR2 FQNEAQ (reference sequence). V was trimmed by 1 base and J by 6 bases, leaving 13 bases between them. The CDR3 protein is CASSLGSRGTNEQFF. The CDR3, as DNA: TGTGCCAGCAGCTTAGGATCGCGGGGAACCAATGAGCAGTTCTTC. The variable domain in full, with the rest retrieved from reference TRBV7-9 and TRBJ2-1, is DTGVSQNPRHKITKRGQNVTFRCDPISEHNRLYWYRQTLGQGPEFLTYFQNEAQLEKSRLLSDRFSAERPKGSFSTLEIQRTEQGDSAMYLCASSLGSRGTNEQFFGPGTRLTVL.

J is TRBJ2-5 and V is TRBV27; 9 bases match TRBD2. V shed 5 bases and J 5 bases; nucleotides not matched to a gene: 9. The CDR3 is 15 amino acids. CDR1 and CDR2 from the germline V gene are MNHEY and SMNVEV (reference sequence). In DNA form, the CDR3 reads TGTGCCAGCAGTGGCCTTGCGGGGGGGGAGGAGACCCAGTACTTC. Residues: CASSGLAGGEETQYF.

The chain couples TRBV10-3 to TRBJ2-3; 8 bases line up with TRBD2. Trimming took 4 bases from V and 2 from J; bases not matched to a gene: 5. This CDR3 is 15 amino acids long. Germline CDR1 ENHRY, CDR2 SYGVKD. The CDR3 loop is CAISVGGGTTDTQYF. The CDR3 coding sequence is TGTGCCATCAGTGTGGGCGGGGGGACCACAGATACGCAGTATTTT.

This clonotype was counted only a few times. This chain links TRBV7-9 with TRBJ2-4, with 7 bases aligning to TRBD1. Germline trimming cut 5 bases from V and 5 bases from J; bases unmatched to any gene: 3. The CDR3 covers 13 residues. In germline, CDR1 is SEHNR, CDR2 FQNEAQ (reference sequence). The CDR3 coding sequence is TGTGCCAGCAGCCGCGGACAGGAAAACATTCAGTACTTC. Amino acids: CASSRGQENIQYF.

The chain is built from TRBV29-1 and TRBJ2-2; 8 nucleotides align to TRBD1. The germline V gene has CDR1 SQVTM and CDR2 ANQGSEA. The V and J ends lost 3 bases and 6 bases, in that order; junction bases with no gene match: 6. The CDR3 is 14 residues long. CDR3 sequence reads: CSVEWDRSPGELFF. The CDR3 nucleotides read TGCAGCGTTGAGTGGGACAGGTCTCCCGGGGAGCTGTTTTTT.

The chain couples TRBV24-1 to TRBJ2-1; D is undetermined. Trimming removed 3 bases at V and 10 bases at J, with 15 bases between. The germline gives CDR1 KGHDR, CDR2 SFDVKD. The CDR3 is 14 amino acids. CDR3 protein: CATSDLNVPGEQFF. The CDR3 DNA is TGTGCCACCAGTGATCTTAACGTACCCGGCGAGCAGTTCTTC.

The chain employs TRBV7-6 and TRBJ2-7; D gene unclear. The CDR3 has 12 residues. The germline V gene has CDR1 SGHVS and CDR2 FNYEAQ. V lost 5 bases and J lost 7, with 12 bases in between. CDR3 region: CASSPKAGEQYF. CDR3 sequence (DNA): TGTGCCAGCAGCCCCAAGGCAGGAGAGCAGTACTTC.

A few counts support this clonotype. The rearrangement joins TRBV7-2 to TRBJ2-5; 8 bases are a match to TRBD2. Judging by the DNA end, TRBJ2-1 fits better; the J call may be wrong. Germline V gene sequence: CDR1 SGHTA, CDR2 FQGNSA. CDR3 size: 16 residues. CDR3 coding DNA: TGTGCCAGCAGCACCCAGCCTCGGGGGGGGCCAGGGGAGCAGTTCTTC. Protein sequence: CASSTQPRGGPGEQFF.

This clonotype was observed a handful of times. The V call is TRBV27, the J call TRBJ2-4, with no clear D. Germline CDR1 reads MNHEY; CDR2 reads SMNVEV (reference sequence). The CDR3 runs to 13 residues. Trimming left V 5 bases short and J 9 bases short, with 14 bases between. The CDR3 DNA sequence: TGTGCCAGCAGTCCTCTTCCACAAAGCATTCAGTACTTC. Translation gives CASSPLPQSIQYF.

This clonotype was seen a few times. The chain uses TRBV4-2 and TRBJ2-5; tentatively, D is TRBD2 (6 bases). The CDR3 has 18 amino acids. Deletions cut 0 bases from V and 3 bases from J, with 20 bases between. CDR1 and CDR2 from the germline V gene are LGHNA and YNFKEQ. CDR3 nucleotides: TGTGCCAGCAGCCAAGATCTCGGGGGTATAATATTAAAAGAGACCCAGTACTTC. Amino acid sequence: CASSQDLGGIILKETQYF.

This clonotype appeared a few times. The rearrangement uses TRBV5-8 and TRBJ2-7, with TRBD1 matching 7 bases. The V segment lost 4 bases and the J segment 2 bases; nucleotides outside the gene matches: 6. CDR1 is SGHTS, CDR2 YDEGEE, per germline. CDR3 length: 14 residues. The CDR3 reads CASSATGDTYEQYF. The CDR3 nucleotides read TGTGCCAGCAGCGCCACAGGGGATACCTACGAGCAGTACTTC.

The rearrangement joins TRBV18 to TRBJ2-7; 10 bases line up with TRBD1. The germline V gene has CDR1 KGHSH and CDR2 LQKENI. The CDR3 length is 15 residues. The ends lost 6 bases at V and 2 bases at J; junction bases unmatched: 7. CDR3 sequence reads: CASSHGQGGAYEQYF. Written as DNA, the CDR3 is TGTGCCAGCTCCCATGGACAGGGGGGCGCCTACGAGCAGTACTTC.

The chain links TRBV28 to TRBJ2-3, with unresolved D. The V gene lost 1 base and the J gene lost 4 bases, with 3 bases spanning the gap. Germline V CDR1 and CDR2: MDHEN, SYDVKM. The CDR3 totals 12 residues. DNA of the CDR3: TGTGCCAGCAGTTTATACGCAGATACGCAGTATTTT. It encodes CASSLYADTQYF. The complete variable domain, with remaining parts taken from reference TRBV28 and TRBJ2-3, reads DVKVTQSSRYLVKRTGEKVFLECVQDMDHENMFWYRQDPGLGLRLIYFSYDVKMKEKGDIPEGYSVSREKKERFSLILESASTNQTSMYLCASSLYADTQYFGPGTRLTVL.

The J gene is TRBJ1-6, the V gene TRBV12-3 or TRBV12-4; tentative D call: TRBD1 (5 bases). Between the trimmed V and J ends, which lost 3 bases and 7 bases, there was a span of 19 bases. This CDR3 region has 17 residues. This CDR3 is CASSLGPSGRRNSPLHF. The CDR3 nucleotides are TGTGCCAGCAGTTTGGGGCCTAGTGGACGGCGGAATTCACCCCTCCACTTT.

This clonotype was seen only a few times. J is TRBJ2-5 and V is TRBV7-9, with 7 bases that match TRBD1. The J segment lost 1 base and the V segment lost 0 bases, leaving 5 bases of the junction unmatched. The CDR3 sequence is 16 residues long. CDR1 and CDR2 from the germline V gene are SEHNR and FQNEAQ (reference sequence). The CDR3 reads CASSLAGQPPQETQYF. The CDR3 DNA follows: TGTGCCAGCAGCTTAGCGGGACAGCCGCCCCAAGAGACCCAGTACTTC.

The chain is built from TRBV29-1 and TRBJ1-1, with D unresolved. In germline, CDR1 is SQVTM, CDR2 ANQGSEA. V shed 2 bases and J shed 0 bases, with 7 bases lying between them. This CDR3 comprises 13 residues. CDR3 nucleotide sequence: TGCAGCGTTGAACTGTCAGTGAACACTGAAGCTTTCTTT. It yields the protein CSVELSVNTEAFF.

The gene calls are TRBV12-3 or TRBV12-4 and TRBJ2-5, with D tentatively TRBD2 (5 bases). Gene TRBJ2-1 matches the end of the DNA better, so the J call may be wrong. CDR3 length: 13 amino acids. The DNA of the CDR3 is TGTGCCAGCAGTGCCGGGATCTACAATGAGCAGTTCTTC. Translating it yields CASSAGIYNEQFF.